This record concerns one T cell receptor (beta chain) sequence. Via MiXCR, TCRdb re-called the RACE reads, giving one row per CDR3 protein. The sample holds a few hundred thousand distinct CDR3 sequences, nearly 6.5% seen once. The germline V and J ends were trimmed by 6 bases and 2 bases, with 14 bases remaining between them. Germline lookup yields CDR1 KGHSH and CDR2 LQKENI. The CDR3 totals 15 residues. As to time point: patch test 2, 6 weeks after DPC sensitization. Treatment here: therapeutic diphenylcyclopropenone sensitization with weekly scalp DPC. Alopecia patients between 18 and 70 years old and suitable for DPC were used as donors. Unseparated into fractions, whole blood served as the source from which total RNA was extracted. The entry originates in a study of human T cells and chemical hapten exposure.

The receptor comes from a woman aged 18 to 35 with alopecia areata. Some clones in this sample may be carry-over from other donors' samples. Here the sequenced sample was whole blood, taken in connection with sensitization to the hapten diphenylcyclopropenone (DPC). The chain combines TRBV18 with TRBJ1-5; D is unresolved. In DNA, the CDR3 is TGTGCCAGCTCTCCGGAAGGGATGCGCAATCAGCCCCAGCATTTT. Its translation is CASSPEGMRNQPQHF.